Each of the 4 T cell receptor beta chains below was sequenced from the same sample in a study of molecular identifiers for immune sequencing clone quantification. TCRdb re-called the PCR reads through MiXCR, storing one row per CDR3 protein. The sample has approximately 670,000 distinct CDR3 sequences, 15% to 20% seen once; the top ten hold 0.85% to 0.9%. Material for sequencing was naive CD8+ T cells from blood, with Jurkat cell RNA spiked in. Subset of the sample: FACS-sorted CD8+CD4-CCR7+CD45RA+ naive T cells. These receptors originate from a human donor in good health. Some libraries in this study had Jurkat cell RNA spiked in.

The CDR3 region is CASSQAPGSTADTQYF. The CDR3 bases are TGCGCCAGCAGCCAAGCGCCAGGGTCCACAGCAGATACGCAGTATTTT. The chain has TRBV4-3 and TRBJ2-3; D possibly corresponds to TRBD1 (5 bases). This CDR3 spans 16 amino acids. Trimming stripped 1 base from V and 4 bases from J, with 15 bases between. Germline lookup yields CDR1 LGHNA and CDR2 YSLEER.

Regarding this clonotype: One base away lies a much larger clone, so this may be a sequencing read error. The chain couples TRBV7-3 to TRBJ2-3, with TRBD2 matching over 7 bases. CDR3 length: 16 residues. Germline CDR1 and CDR2: SGHTA and FQGTGA. CDR3 coding DNA: TGTGCCAGCAGCCACGGACTAGGCTCCCCTTCAGATATGCAGTATTTT. Protein sequence: CASSHGLGSPSDMQYF.

This clonotype was seen ten or more times. The chain recombines TRBV28 with TRBJ1-5; D ambiguous. Germline values: CDR1 MDHEN, CDR2 SYDVKM. Trimming removed 6 bases at V and 1 base at J, with 22 bases between. The length of the CDR3 is 18 residues. This CDR3 is CASSRLKLQARSNQPQHF. DNA for the CDR3: TGTGCCAGCAGCCGACTTAAACTTCAGGCCCGGAGCAATCAGCCCCAGCATTTT.

The table lists this clonotype with many counts. The genes are TRBV6-5 and TRBJ2-5; the match to TRBD2 covers 7 bases. The V segment lost 5 bases and the J segment 2 bases; nucleotides outside the gene matches: 8. Germline V gives CDR1 MNHEY, CDR2 SVGAGI. CDR3 length equals 15 residues. CDR3 coding DNA: TGTGCCAGCAGTACCTTTAACGGGGGGCAAGAGACCCAGTACTTC. Amino acid sequence: CASSTFNGGQETQYF.